This record looks at one T cell receptor beta chain sequence and its context. The clone's antigen remains unknown. Base-call qualities are not available, and no considerably larger clone is one nucleotide away. These data come from a study of T cell repertoires in cytomegalovirus infection (dated by TCRdb to the late 2010s). Background on the whole study: Peptide stimulations targeted recently identified HLA-C-restricted CMV epitopes, whose presentation resists viral immunomodulation, together with well-studied HLA-B-restricted epitopes. The HLA type of each donor mattered for the analysis, because public TCR beta signatures pointed to carriage of CMV infection along with the matching HLA type.

Overall results and qualifications from the work: In both this cohort and an independent cohort of under 450 donors, the cumulative frequency of public TCR beta family members distinguished carriers of CMV infection plus the relevant HLA type. In the ex vivo response, HLA-C-restricted CMV-specific TCR beta clonotypes were dominant, and in two of eight donors the single most frequent clonotype came from this HLA-C-restricted group.

The intended sense of this specimen's treatment or condition label: in vitro stimulation with specific CMV peptide epitopes to enrich CMV-specific T cells. The instrument given in TCRdb is Illumina HiSeq 1500. Clones were called with MiXCR by TCRdb after fastp trimmed the public reads at Q25, and only in-frame beta chains were retained. Rows matching on CDR3 protein sequence are summarized as one entry with the most common DNA and genes. Across this sample there are 900,000 to 950,000 distinct CDR3 sequences, with approximately 30% seen only once. Around an eighth of the sample belongs to the ten largest clones. Including cysteine and phenylalanine, the CDR3 has 13 amino acids. The sequence is cut down to CDR3 DNA, 39 bases in frame from base 1. The V end loses 9 bases and the J end loses 9 bases, and a stretch of 16 bases separates them. The germline V gene (reference sequence) yields SGHNT for CDR1 and YYREEE for CDR2.

This TCR was recovered from a human donor in good health (CMV status not recorded). Some clones in this sample may be carry-over from other donors' samples. The rearrangement joined TRBV5-4 to TRBJ1-6, with no confident D gene call. This sample comprised cultured CD8+ T cells from PBMCs, obtained from culture after CMV antigen stimulation. The CDR3: CATLGGFGSPLHF. The nucleotide sequence reads TGTGCCACCCTTGGAGGGTTTGGTTCACCCCTCCACTTT.